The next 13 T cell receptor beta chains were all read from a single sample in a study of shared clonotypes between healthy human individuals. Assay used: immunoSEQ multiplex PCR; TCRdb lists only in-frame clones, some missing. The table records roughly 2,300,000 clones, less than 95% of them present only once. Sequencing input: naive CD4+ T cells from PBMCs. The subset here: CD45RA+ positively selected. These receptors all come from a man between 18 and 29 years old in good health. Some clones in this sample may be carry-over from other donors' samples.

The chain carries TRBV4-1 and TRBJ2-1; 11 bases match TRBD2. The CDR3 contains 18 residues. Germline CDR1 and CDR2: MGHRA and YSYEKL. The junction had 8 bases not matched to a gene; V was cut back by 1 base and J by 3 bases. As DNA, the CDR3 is TGCGCCAGCAGCCAAGTTTCCCTGGGACTAGCGGACTACAATGAGCAGTTCTTC. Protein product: CASSQVSLGLADYNEQFF.

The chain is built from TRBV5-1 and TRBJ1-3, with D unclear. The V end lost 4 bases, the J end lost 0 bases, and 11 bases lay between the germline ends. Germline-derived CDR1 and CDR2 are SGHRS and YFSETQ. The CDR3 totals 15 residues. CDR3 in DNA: TGCGCCAGCAGCCCACAGTCAGACTCTGGAAACACCATATATTTT. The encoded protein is CASSPQSDSGNTIYF. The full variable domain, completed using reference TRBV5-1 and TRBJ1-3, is KAGVTQTPRYLIKTRGQQVTLSCSPISGHRSVSWYQQTPGQGLQFLFEYFSETQRNKGNFPGRFSGRQFSNSRSEMNVSTLELGDSALYLCASSPQSDSGNTIYFGEGSWLTVV.

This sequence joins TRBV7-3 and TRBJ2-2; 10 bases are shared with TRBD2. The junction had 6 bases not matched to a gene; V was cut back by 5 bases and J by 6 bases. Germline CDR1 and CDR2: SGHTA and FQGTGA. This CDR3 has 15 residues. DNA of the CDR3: TGTGCCAGCAGCCCGGCTAGCGGGAGCCCCGGGGAGCTGTTTTTT. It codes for CASSPASGSPGELFF.

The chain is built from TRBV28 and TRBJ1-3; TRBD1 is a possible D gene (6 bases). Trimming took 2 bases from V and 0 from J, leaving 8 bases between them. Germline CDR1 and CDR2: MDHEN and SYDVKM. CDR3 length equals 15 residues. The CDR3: CASSLTGRSGNTIYF. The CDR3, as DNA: TGTGCCAGCAGTTTAACAGGGCGCTCTGGAAACACCATATATTTT.

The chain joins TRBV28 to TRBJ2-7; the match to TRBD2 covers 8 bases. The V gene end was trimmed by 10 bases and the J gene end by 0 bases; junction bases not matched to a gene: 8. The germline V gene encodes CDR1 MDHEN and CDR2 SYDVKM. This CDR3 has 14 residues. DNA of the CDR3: TGTGCCACCCGAACGGGAGGGGTCTCCTACGAGCAGTACTTC. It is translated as CATRTGGVSYEQYF. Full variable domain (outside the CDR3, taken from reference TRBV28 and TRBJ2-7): DVKVTQSSRYLVKRTGEKVFLECVQDMDHENMFWYRQDPGLGLRLIYFSYDVKMKEKGDIPEGYSVSREKKERFSLILESASTNQTSMYLCATRTGGVSYEQYFGPGTRLTVT.

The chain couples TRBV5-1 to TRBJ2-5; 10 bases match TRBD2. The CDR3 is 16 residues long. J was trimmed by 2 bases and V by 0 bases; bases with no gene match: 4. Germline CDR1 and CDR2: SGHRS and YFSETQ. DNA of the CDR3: TGCGCCAGCAGCTTGGAGTCTAGCGGGGGACAAGAGACCCAGTACTTC. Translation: CASSLESSGGQETQYF.

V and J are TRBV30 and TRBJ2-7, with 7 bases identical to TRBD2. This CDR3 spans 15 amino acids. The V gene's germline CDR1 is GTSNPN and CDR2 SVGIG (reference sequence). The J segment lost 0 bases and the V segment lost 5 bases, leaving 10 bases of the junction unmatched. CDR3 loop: CAWGGDASLSYEQYF. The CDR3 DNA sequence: TGTGCCTGGGGGGGGGACGCTAGCCTCTCCTACGAGCAGTACTTC.

The chain's CDR3 is CSVGYRDRGDTEAFF. The CDR3 coding sequence is TGCAGCGTTGGGTACCGGGACAGGGGGGACACTGAAGCTTTCTTT. V usage is TRBV29-1 and J usage is TRBJ1-1; 11 bases are shared with TRBD1. V trimming: 4 bases; J trimming: 3 bases; junction bases outside the gene matches: 7. Germline V gives CDR1 SQVTM, CDR2 ANQGSEA. The CDR3 loop spans 15 amino acids.

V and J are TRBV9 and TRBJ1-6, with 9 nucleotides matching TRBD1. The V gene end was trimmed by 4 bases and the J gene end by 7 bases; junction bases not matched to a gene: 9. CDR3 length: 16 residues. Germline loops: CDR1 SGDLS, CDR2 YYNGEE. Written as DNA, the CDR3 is TGTGCCAGCAGCTTATCCGGGACAGGGAGGAATTCACCCCTCCACTTT. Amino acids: CASSLSGTGRNSPLHF.

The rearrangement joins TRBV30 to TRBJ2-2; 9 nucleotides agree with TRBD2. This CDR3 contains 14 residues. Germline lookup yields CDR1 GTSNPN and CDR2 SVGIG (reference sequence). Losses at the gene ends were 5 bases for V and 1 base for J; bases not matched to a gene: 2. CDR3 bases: TGTGCCTGGGGACTAGCGCGGAACACCGGGGAGCTGTTTTTT. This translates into CAWGLARNTGELFF.

The CDR3 loop is CASTQGPYEQYF. The CDR3 region has the DNA TGTGCCAGCACGCAGGGGCCCTACGAGCAGTACTTC. The chain uses TRBV5-4 and TRBJ2-7; TRBD1 is a possible D gene (6 bases). This CDR3 comprises 12 residues. V was clipped by 6 bases and J by 2 bases, with 9 bases between them. The germline gives CDR1 SGHNT, CDR2 YYREEE (reference sequence).

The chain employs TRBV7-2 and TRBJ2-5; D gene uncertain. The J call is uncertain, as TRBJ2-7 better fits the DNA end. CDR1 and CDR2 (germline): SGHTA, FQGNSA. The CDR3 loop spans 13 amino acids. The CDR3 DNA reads TGTGCCAGCAGCCTTCGACGGACCTACGAGCAGTACTTC. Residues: CASSLRRTYEQYF.

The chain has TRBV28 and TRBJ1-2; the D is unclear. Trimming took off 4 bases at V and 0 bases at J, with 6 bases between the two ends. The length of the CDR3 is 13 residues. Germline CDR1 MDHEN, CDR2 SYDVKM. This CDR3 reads CASSSVTNYGYTF. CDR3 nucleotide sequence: TGTGCCAGCAGTTCGGTTACTAACTATGGCTACACCTTC.